This T cell receptor beta chain was obtained from a study of beta chain features in type 1 diabetes. Isolated RNA was reverse transcribed in full, so expressed TCRB transcripts were sequenced. Only in-frame clones appear in the TCRdb table, and some are missing; sequencing was by immunoSEQ multiplex PCR. Counted here are a few hundred thousand clones, approximately 10% occurring once; the ten biggest clones make up approximately 1.3%. By way of CD45RO/CCR7/CD25/CD127/CD95/CD27, the CD4+ regulatory, stem cell-like memory, central memory and naive cells were sorted. The sample holds many counts of this clone. CDR3 length: 13 residues. Germline V gene lookup returns CDR1 LGHNA and CDR2 YSLEER. Trimming shortened V by 1 base and J by 10 bases, and 11 bases separated the two germline ends.

This chain uses TRBV4-3 with TRBJ2-1; possibly TRBD1 or TRBD2 for D (5 bases each). What was sequenced was central memory CD4+ T cells from blood. The sequence came from a man younger than 35 in good health. For the CDR3, the DNA is TGCGCCAGCAGCCAAGCTATCGGGACCGAGCAGTTCTTC. This encodes CASSQAIGTEQFF.